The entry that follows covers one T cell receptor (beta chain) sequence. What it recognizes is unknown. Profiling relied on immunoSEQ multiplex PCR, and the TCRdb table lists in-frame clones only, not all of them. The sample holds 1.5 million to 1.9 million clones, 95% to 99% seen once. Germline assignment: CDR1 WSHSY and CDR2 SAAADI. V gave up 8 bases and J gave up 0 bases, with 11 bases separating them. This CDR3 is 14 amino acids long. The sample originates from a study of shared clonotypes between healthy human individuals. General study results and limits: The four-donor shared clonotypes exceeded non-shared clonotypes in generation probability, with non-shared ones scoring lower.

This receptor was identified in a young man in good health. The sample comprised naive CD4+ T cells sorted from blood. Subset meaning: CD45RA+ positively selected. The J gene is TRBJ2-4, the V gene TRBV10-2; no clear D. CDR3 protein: CASPRGVAKNIQYF. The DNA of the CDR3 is TGCGCCAGCCCCCGTGGGGTAGCCAAAAACATTCAGTACTTC.